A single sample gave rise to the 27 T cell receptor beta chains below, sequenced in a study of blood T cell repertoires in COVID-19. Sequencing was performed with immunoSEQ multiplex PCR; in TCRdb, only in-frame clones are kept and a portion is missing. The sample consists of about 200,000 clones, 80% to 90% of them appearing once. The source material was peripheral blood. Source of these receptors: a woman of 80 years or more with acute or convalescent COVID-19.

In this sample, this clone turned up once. Here the CDR3 reads CASSLWREGDTQYF. The CDR3 bases are TGTGCCAGCAGCTTATGGCGGGAGGGGGATACGCAGTATTTT. V and J are TRBV7-2 and TRBJ2-3, with TRBD2 matching over 9 bases. This CDR3 contains 14 residues. V lost 2 bases, J lost 6 bases, and 3 bases stayed unmatched. Germline V gives CDR1 SGHTA, CDR2 FQGNSA.

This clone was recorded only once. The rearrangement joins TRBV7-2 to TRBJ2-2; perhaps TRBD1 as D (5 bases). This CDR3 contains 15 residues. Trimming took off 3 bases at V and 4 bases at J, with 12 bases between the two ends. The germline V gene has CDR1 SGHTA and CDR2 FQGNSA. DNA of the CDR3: TGTGCCAGCAGCTTCTCCCCTAGGGGCACCGGGGAGCTGTTTTTT. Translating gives CASSFSPRGTGELFF.

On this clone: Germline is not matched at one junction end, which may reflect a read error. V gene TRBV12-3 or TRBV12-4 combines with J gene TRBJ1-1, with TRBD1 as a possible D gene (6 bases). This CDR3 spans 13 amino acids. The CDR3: CASRLGGAGEAFF. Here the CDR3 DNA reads TGTGCCAGCCGTTTGGGGGGGGCGGGTGAAGCTTTCTTT.

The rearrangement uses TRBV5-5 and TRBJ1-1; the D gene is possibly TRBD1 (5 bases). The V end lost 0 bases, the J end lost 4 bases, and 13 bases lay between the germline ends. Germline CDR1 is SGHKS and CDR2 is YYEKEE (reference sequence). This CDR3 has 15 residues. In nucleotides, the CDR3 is TGTGCCAGCAGCTTGGATCCGGTCAGGGCCACTGAAGCTTTCTTT. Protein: CASSLDPVRATEAFF.

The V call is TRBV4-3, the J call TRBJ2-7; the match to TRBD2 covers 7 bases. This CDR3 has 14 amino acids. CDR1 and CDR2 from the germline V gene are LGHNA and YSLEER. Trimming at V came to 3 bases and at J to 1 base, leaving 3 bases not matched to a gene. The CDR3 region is CASSQLRGSYEQYF. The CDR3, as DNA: TGCGCCAGCAGCCAGTTGCGGGGGTCCTACGAGCAGTACTTC.

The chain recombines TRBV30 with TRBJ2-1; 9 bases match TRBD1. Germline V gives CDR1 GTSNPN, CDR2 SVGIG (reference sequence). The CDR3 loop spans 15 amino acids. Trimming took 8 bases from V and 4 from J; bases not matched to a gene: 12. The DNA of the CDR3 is TGTGCCCTAGCGGCCAACAGGGGGCTTTACAATGAGCAGTTCTTC. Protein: CALAANRGLYNEQFF.

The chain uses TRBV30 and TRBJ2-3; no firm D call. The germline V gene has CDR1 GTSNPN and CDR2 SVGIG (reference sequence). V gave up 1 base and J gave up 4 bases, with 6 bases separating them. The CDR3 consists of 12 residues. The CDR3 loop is CAWSGDADTQYF. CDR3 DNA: TGTGCCTGGAGTGGAGATGCAGATACGCAGTATTTT.

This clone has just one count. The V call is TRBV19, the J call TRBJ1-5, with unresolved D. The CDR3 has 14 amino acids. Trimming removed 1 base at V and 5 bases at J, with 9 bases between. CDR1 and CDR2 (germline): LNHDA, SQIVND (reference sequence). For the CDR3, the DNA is TGTGCCAGTAGTATAGTTTCCCCCTATCAGCCCCAGCATTTT. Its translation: CASSIVSPYQPQHF.

The CDR3 reads CASSPGQAIYGYTF. The CDR3 DNA is TGTGCCAGCAGCCCGGGACAGGCGATATATGGCTACACCTTC. The rearrangement joins TRBV11-1 to TRBJ1-2, with TRBD1 identical over 8 bases. The V and J ends lost 5 bases and 5 bases, in that order; junction bases with no gene match: 7. Per germline, CDR1 SGHAT and CDR2 FQDESV (reference sequence). The CDR3 is made up of 14 amino acids.

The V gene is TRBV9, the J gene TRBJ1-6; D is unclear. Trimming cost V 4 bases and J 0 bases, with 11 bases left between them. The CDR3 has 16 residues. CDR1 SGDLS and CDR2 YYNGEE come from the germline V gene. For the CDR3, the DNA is TGTGCCAGCAGCTCCCGGGTATCCTCCTATAATTCACCCCTCCACTTT. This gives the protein CASSSRVSSYNSPLHF.

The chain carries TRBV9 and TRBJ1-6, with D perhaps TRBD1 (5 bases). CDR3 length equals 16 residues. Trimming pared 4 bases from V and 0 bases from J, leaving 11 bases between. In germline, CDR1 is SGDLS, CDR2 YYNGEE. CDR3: CASSPGGSSYNSPLHF. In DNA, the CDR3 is TGTGCCAGCAGCCCTGGGGGGAGCTCCTATAATTCACCCCTCCACTTT.

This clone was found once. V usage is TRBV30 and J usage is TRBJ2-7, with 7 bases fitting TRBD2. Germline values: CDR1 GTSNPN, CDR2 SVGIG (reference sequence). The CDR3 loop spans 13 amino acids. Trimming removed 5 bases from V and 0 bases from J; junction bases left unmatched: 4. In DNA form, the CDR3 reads TGTGCCTGGGCCGGACTAGTCTCCTACGAGCAGTACTTC. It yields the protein CAWAGLVSYEQYF.

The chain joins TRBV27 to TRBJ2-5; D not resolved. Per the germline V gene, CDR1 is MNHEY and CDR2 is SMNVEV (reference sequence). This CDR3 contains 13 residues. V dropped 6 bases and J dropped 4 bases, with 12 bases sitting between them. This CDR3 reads CASSSRFGETQYF. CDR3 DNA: TGTGCCAGCAGCTCTAGATTTGGAGAGACCCAGTACTTC.

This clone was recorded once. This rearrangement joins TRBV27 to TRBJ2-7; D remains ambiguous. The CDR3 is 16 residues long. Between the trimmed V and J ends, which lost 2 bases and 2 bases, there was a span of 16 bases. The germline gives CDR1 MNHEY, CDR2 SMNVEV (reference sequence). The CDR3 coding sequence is TGTGCCAGCAGTTTAACCATGGCAAATATGCCCTACGAGCAGTACTTC. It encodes CASSLTMANMPYEQYF.

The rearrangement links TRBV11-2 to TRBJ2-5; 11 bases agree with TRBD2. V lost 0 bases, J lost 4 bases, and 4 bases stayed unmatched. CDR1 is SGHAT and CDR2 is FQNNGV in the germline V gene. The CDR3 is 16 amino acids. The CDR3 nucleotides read TGTGCCAGCAGCTTAGATCCTAGCGGGAGGAGAGAGACCCAGTACTTC. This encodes CASSLDPSGRRETQYF.

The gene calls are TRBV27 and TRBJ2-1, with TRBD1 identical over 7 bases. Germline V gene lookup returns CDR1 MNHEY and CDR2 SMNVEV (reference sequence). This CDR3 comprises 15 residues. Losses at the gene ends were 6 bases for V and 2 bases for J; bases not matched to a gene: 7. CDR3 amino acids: CASSRPGQPYNEQFF. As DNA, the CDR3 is TGTGCCAGCAGCCGCCCGGGACAGCCCTACAATGAGCAGTTCTTC.

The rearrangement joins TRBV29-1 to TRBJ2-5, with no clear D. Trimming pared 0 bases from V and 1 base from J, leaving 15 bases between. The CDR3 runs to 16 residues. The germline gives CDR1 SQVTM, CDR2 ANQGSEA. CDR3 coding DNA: TGCAGCGTTGAAGATTTACGGGTTTTCTTCCAAGAGACCCAGTACTTC. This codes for CSVEDLRVFFQETQYF.

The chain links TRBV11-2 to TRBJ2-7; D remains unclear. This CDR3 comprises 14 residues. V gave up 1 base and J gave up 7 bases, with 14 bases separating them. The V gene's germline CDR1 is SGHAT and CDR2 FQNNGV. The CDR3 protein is CASSLGAALREQYF. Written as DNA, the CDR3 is TGTGCCAGCAGCTTAGGGGCCGCCTTGAGAGAGCAGTACTTC.

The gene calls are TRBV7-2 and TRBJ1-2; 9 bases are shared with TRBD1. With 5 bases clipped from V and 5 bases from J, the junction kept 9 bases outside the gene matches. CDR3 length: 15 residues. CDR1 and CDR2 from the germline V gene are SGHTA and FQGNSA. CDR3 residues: CASSPTGGIPYGYTF. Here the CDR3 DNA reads TGTGCCAGCAGCCCGACAGGGGGGATCCCTTATGGCTACACCTTC. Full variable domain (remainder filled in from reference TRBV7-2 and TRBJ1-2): GAGVSQSPSNKVTEKGKDVELRCDPISGHTALYWYRQSLGQGLEFLIYFQGNSAPDKSGLPSDRFSAERTGGSVSTLTIQRTQQEDSAVYLCASSPTGGIPYGYTFGSGTRLTVV.

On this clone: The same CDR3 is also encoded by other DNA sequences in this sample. The CDR3 loop is CASSLGASVPYEQYF. In DNA, the CDR3 is TGTGCCAGCAGCTTAGGGGCTAGCGTTCCCTACGAGCAGTACTTC. V gene TRBV7-2 combines with J gene TRBJ2-7, with D perhaps matching TRBD2 (6 bases). The germline V gene has CDR1 SGHTA and CDR2 FQGNSA. V was trimmed by 1 base and J by 2 bases, leaving 12 bases between them. This CDR3 region has 15 residues. The full variable domain, in which reference TRBV7-2 and TRBJ2-7 provide the parts outside the CDR3, is GAGVSQSPSNKVTEKGKDVELRCDPISGHTALYWYRQSLGQGLEFLIYFQGNSAPDKSGLPSDRFSAERTGGSVSTLTIQRTQQEDSAVYLCASSLGASVPYEQYFGPGTRLTVT.

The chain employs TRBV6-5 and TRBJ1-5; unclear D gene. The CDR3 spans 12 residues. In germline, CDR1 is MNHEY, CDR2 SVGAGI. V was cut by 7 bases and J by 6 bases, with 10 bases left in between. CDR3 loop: CASTNGGQPQHF. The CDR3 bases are TGTGCCAGCACTAATGGCGGTCAGCCCCAGCATTTT.

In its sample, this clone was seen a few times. The CDR3 coding sequence is TGTGCCAGTAGTATAGAAAGGGGGCGTTGGTTGGGGCAGCCCCAGCATTTT. Protein: CASSIERGRWLGQPQHF. The chain combines TRBV19 with TRBJ1-5, with 7 bases identical to TRBD1. Germline CDR1 is LNHDA and CDR2 is SQIVND (reference sequence). The junction had 12 bases not matched to a gene; V was cut back by 0 bases and J by 7 bases. The CDR3 is 17 amino acids.

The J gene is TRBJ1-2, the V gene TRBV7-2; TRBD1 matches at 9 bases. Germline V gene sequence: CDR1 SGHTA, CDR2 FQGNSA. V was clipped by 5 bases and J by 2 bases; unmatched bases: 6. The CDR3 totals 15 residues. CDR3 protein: CASSPQGARNYGYTF. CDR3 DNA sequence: TGTGCCAGCAGCCCACAGGGGGCGCGGAACTATGGCTACACCTTC.

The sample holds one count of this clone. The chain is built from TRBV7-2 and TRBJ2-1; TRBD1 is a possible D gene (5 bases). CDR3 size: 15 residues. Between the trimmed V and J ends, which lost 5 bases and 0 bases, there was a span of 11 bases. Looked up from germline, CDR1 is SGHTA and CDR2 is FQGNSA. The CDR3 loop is CASSPQGPSYNEQFF. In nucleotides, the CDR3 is TGTGCCAGCAGCCCGCAGGGTCCCTCCTACAATGAGCAGTTCTTC.

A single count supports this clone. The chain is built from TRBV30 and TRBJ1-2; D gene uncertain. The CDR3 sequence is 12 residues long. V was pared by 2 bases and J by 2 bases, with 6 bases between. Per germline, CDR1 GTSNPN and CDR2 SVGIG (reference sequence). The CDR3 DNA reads TGTGCCTGGAGTTTCCAGAACTATGGCTACACCTTC. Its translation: CAWSFQNYGYTF.

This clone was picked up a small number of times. The CDR3 protein is CASSLKIGLRETEAFF. In DNA form, the CDR3 reads TGTGCCAGCAGCCTTAAAATCGGGCTGAGGGAAACTGAAGCTTTCTTT. The V call is TRBV14, the J call TRBJ1-1, with unresolved D. V was pared by 4 bases and J by 5 bases, with 20 bases between. This CDR3 region has 16 residues. Germline V CDR1 and CDR2: SGHDN, FVKESK.

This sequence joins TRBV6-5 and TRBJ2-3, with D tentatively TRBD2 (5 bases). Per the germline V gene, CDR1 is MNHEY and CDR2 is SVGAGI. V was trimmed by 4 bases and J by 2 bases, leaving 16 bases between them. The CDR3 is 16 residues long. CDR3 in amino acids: CASSSTPLGDTDTQYF. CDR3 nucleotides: TGTGCCAGCAGTTCTACCCCACTCGGGGACACAGATACGCAGTATTTT.